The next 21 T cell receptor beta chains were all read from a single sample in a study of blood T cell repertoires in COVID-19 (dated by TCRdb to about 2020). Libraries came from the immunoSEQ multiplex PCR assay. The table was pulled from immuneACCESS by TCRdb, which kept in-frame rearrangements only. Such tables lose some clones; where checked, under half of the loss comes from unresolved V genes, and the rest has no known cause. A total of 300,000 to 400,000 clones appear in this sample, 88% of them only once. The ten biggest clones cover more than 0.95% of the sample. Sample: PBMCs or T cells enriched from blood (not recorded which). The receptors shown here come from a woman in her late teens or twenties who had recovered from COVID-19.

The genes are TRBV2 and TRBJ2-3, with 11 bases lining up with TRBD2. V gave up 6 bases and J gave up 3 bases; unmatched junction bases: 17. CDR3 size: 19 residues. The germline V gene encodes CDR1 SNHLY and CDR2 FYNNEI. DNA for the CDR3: TGTGCCAGCAGAGAGCCACCTAGCGGGGGGCTACATGAAACAGATACGCAGTATTTT. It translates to CASREPPSGGLHETDTQYF.

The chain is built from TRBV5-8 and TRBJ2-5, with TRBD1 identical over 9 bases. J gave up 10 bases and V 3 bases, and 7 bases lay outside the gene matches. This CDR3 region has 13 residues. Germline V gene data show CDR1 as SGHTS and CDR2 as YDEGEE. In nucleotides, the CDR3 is TGTGCCAGCAGCTGGGGGACAGGGACTAACCAGTACTTC. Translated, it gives CASSWGTGTNQYF.

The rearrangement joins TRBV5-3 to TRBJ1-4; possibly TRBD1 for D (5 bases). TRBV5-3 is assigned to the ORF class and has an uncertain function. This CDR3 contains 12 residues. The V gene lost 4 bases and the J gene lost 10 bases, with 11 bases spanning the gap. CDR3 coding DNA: TGTGCCAGAAGCCGGACAAGGGTAAAACTGTTTTTT. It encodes CARSRTRVKLFF.

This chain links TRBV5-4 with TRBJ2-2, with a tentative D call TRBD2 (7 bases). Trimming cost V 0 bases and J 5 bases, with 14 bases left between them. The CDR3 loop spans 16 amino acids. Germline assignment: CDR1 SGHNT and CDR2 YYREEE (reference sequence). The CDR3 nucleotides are TGTGCCAGCAGCTTGGGGCCACAGGGAGGGACCGGGGAGCTGTTTTTT. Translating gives CASSLGPQGGTGELFF.

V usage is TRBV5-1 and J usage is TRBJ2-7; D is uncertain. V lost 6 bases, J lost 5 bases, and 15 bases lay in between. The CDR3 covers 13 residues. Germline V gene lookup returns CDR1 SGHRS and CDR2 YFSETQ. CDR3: CASKSVYVHEQYF. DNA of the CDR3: TGCGCCAGCAAAAGTGTCTATGTCCACGAGCAGTACTTC.

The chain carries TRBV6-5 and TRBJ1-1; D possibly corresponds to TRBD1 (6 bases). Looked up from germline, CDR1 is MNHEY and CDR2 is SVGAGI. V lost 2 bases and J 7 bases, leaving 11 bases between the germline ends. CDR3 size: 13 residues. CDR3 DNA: TGTGCCAGCAGTTACGTGGGGGCGGTTGAAGCTTTCTTT. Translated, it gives CASSYVGAVEAFF.

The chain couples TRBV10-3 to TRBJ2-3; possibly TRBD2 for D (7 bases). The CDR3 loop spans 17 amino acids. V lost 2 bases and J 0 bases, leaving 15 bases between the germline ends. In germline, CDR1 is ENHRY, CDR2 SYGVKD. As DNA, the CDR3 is TGTGCCATCAGTGAGGGAGGGCGGGGGCTTAGCACAGATACGCAGTATTTT. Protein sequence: CAISEGGRGLSTDTQYF.

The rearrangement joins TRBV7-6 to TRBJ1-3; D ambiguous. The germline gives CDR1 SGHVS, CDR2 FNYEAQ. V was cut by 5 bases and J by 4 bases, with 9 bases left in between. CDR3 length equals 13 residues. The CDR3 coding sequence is TGTGCCAGCAGCCCTCTCGAGGGAAACACCATATATTTT. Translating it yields CASSPLEGNTIYF. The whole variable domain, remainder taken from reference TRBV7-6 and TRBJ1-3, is GAGVSQSPRYKVTKRGQDVALRCDPISGHVSLYWYRQALGQGPEFLTYFNYEAQQDKSGLPNDRFSAERPEGSISTLTIQRTEQRDSAMYRCASSPLEGNTIYFGEGSWLTVV.

The CDR3 DNA is TGTGCCAGCAGTTCAAAAGGCGGGGGACCAGCAACTAATGAAAAACTGTTTTTT. Protein sequence: CASSSKGGGPATNEKLFF. The gene calls are TRBV25-1 and TRBJ1-4; D might be TRBD1 (5 bases). Germline CDR1 MGHDK, CDR2 SYGVNS. The CDR3 contains 18 residues. Trimming pared 5 bases from V and 0 bases from J, leaving 19 bases between.

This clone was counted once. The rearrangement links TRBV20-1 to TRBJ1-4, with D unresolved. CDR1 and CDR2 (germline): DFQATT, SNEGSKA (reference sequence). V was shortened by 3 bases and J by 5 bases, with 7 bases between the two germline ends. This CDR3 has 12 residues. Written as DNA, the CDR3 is TGCAGTGCTAGTAAGGAGAATGAAAAACTGTTTTTT. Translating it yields CSASKENEKLFF.

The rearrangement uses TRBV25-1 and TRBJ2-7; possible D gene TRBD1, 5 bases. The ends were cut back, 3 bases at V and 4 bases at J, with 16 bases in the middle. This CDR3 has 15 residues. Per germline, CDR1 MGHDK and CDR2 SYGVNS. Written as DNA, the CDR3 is TGTGCCAGCAGTGACCCCGGACACTCAAGGTACGAGCAGTACTTC. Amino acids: CASSDPGHSRYEQYF.

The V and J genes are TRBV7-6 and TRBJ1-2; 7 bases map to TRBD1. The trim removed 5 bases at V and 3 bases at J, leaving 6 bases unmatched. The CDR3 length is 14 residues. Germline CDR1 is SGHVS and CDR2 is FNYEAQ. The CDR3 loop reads CASSPTGTDYGYTF. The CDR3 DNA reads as TGTGCCAGCAGCCCAACCGGGACAGACTATGGCTACACCTTC.

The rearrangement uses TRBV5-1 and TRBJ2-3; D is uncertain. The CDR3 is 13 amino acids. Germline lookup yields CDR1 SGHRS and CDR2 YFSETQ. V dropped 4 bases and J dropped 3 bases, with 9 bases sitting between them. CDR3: CASSIDMTDTQYF. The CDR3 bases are TGCGCCAGCAGCATTGACATGACAGATACGCAGTATTTT.

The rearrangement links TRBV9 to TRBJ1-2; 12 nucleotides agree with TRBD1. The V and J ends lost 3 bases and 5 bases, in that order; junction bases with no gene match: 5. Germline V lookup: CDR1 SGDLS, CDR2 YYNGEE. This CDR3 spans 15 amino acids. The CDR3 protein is CASSGRDRGQYGYTF. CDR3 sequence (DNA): TGTGCCAGCAGCGGGCGGGACAGGGGGCAATATGGCTACACCTTC.

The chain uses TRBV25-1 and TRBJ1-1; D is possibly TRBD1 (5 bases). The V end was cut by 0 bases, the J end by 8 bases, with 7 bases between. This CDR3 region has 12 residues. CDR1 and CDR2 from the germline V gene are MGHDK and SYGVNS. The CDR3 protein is CASSEYNREAFF. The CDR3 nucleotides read TGTGCCAGCAGTGAATACAACAGGGAAGCTTTCTTT.

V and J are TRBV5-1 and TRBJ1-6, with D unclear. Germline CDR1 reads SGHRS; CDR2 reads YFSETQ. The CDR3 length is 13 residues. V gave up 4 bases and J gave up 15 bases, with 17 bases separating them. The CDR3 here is CASSVLESGILHF. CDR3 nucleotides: TGCGCCAGCAGCGTACTCGAAAGTGGTATCCTCCACTTT.

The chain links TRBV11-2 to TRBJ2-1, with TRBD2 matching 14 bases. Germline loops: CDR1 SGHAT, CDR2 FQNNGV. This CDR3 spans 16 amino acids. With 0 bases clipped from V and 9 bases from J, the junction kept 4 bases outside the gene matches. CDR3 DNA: TGTGCCAGCAGCTTAGATTGGGGACTAGCGGGGGTTGAGCAGTTCTTC. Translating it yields CASSLDWGLAGVEQFF.

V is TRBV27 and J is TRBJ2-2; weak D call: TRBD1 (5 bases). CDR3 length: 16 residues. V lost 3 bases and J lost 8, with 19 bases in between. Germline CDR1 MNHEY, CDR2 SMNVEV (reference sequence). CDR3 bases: TGTGCCAGCAGTTTCACCCTATCCAGGGATTGGGGGGAGCTGTTTTTT. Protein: CASSFTLSRDWGELFF.

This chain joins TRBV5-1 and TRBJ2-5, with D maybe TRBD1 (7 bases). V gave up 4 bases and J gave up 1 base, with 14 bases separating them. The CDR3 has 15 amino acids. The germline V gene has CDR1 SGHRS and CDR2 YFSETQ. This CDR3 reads CASSLTGTPQETQYF. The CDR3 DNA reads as TGCGCCAGCAGCCTGACAGGGACTCCCCAAGAGACCCAGTACTTC.

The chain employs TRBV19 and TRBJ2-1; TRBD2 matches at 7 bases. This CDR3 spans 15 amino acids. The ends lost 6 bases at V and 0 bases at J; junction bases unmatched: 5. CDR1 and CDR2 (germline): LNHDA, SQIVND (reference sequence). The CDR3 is CASREGGSSYNEQFF. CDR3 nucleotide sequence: TGTGCCAGTAGGGAGGGCGGGAGCTCCTACAATGAGCAGTTCTTC.

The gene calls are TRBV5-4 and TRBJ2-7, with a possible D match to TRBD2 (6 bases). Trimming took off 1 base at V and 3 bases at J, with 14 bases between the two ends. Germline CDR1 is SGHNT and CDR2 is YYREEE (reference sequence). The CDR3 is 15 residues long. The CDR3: CASSLSAGLIYEQYF. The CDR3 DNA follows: TGTGCCAGCAGCTTGTCGGCGGGGCTGATCTACGAGCAGTACTTC.